The rows below give T cell receptor beta chains drawn from one sample of a study of post-analysis software for immune sequencing data. TCRdb processed the PCR reads anew with MiXCR; each CDR3 protein has one entry. Among fewer than 550,000 distinct CDR3 sequences listed, around a third were seen once. Material for sequencing was blood. Receptors were obtained from a girl aged 2-17 years with multiple sclerosis. CDR3s include the opening cysteine and the closing phenylalanine or tryptophan. The order of the fields is clone size, D gene, V gene, J gene, CDR3 protein, CDR3 DNA. A D gene is named only where the DNA matches it firmly. The size of a clone is reported for some rows only, either as once, few or many, or as a class for expanded clones.

clone size: few; D gene: TRBD1; V gene: TRBV11-3; J gene: TRBJ2-1; CDR3 protein: CASSLRDRANNEQFF; CDR3 DNA: TGTGCCAGCAGCCTCCGGGACAGGGCTAACAATGAGCAGTTCTTC
clone size: NA; D gene: TRBD1; V gene: TRBV11-2; J gene: TRBJ2-5; CDR3 protein: CASRQGPLYQETQYF; CDR3 DNA: TGTGCCAGCAGACAGGGGCCCCTGTACCAAGAGACCCAGTACTTC
clone size: NA; D gene: TRBD2; V gene: TRBV20-1; J gene: TRBJ2-3; CDR3 protein: CSARARGGRTDTQYF; CDR3 DNA: TGCAGTGCTAGAGCCCGGGGGGGCCGAACAGATACGCAGTATTTT
clone size: NA; D gene: NA; V gene: TRBV29-1; J gene: TRBJ1-1; CDR3 protein: CSVSHRAMNTEAFF; CDR3 DNA: TGCAGCGTGAGTCACAGGGCCATGAACACTGAAGCTTTCTTT
clone size: many; D gene: TRBD2; V gene: TRBV29-1; J gene: TRBJ2-7; CDR3 protein: CSVSGGPSYEQYF; CDR3 DNA: TGCAGCGTTAGCGGGGGGCCGAGCTACGAGCAGTACTTC
clone size: once; D gene: TRBD2; V gene: TRBV29-1; J gene: TRBJ2-3; CDR3 protein: CSGKGLAGTRTDTRYF; CDR3 DNA: TGCAGCGGGAAGGGACTAGCGGGGACCCGCACAGATACGCGGTATTTT
clone size: NA; D gene: NA; V gene: TRBV5-1; J gene: TRBJ2-1; CDR3 protein: CASSGGTITNEQFF; CDR3 DNA: TGCGCCAGCAGCGGGGGGACGATCACAAATGAGCAGTTCTTC
clone size: few; D gene: TRBD1; V gene: TRBV5-1; J gene: TRBJ2-1; CDR3 protein: CASSRDRADNEQFF; CDR3 DNA: TGCGCCAGCAGCCGGGACAGGGCCGACAATGAGCAGTTCTTC
clone size: few; D gene: NA; V gene: TRBV6-6; J gene: TRBJ2-5; CDR3 protein: CASSYSSGGPGETQYF; CDR3 DNA: TGTGCCAGCAGTTACTCGTCCGGGGGGCCAGGAGAGACCCAGTACTTC
clone size: many; D gene: NA; V gene: TRBV6-2/TRBV6-3; J gene: TRBJ2-5; CDR3 protein: CASSYAGSLYQETQYF; CDR3 DNA: TGTGCCAGCAGTTACGCGGGGTCCCTGTACCAAGAGACCCAGTACTTC
clone size: NA; D gene: TRBD1; V gene: TRBV20-1; J gene: TRBJ2-1; CDR3 protein: CSARAGQGRAYNEQFF; CDR3 DNA: TGCAGTGCTAGAGCCGGACAGGGGCGGGCCTACAATGAGCAGTTCTTC
clone size: few; D gene: TRBD1; V gene: TRBV20-1; J gene: TRBJ2-7; CDR3 protein: CSASRGQGVDEQYF; CDR3 DNA: TGCAGTGCTAGCCGTGGACAGGGGGTAGACGAGCAGTACTTC
clone size: few; D gene: NA; V gene: TRBV3-1; J gene: TRBJ2-7; CDR3 protein: CASSQDHEQYF; CDR3 DNA: TGTGCCAGCAGCCAAGATCACGAGCAGTACTTC
clone size: NA; D gene: NA; V gene: TRBV25-1; J gene: TRBJ1-1; CDR3 protein: CASSSPHGLRTEAFF; CDR3 DNA: TGTGCCAGCAGTTCCCCCCACGGCTTGAGGACTGAAGCTTTCTTT
clone size: NA; D gene: NA; V gene: TRBV29-1; J gene: TRBJ2-5; CDR3 protein: CSVVSVGETQYF; CDR3 DNA: TGCAGCGTTGTTTCGGTTGGGGAGACCCAGTACTTC
clone size: few; D gene: NA; V gene: TRBV5-1; J gene: TRBJ1-2; CDR3 protein: CASSLDQDRNYGYTF; CDR3 DNA: TGCGCCAGCAGCTTGGACCAAGACAGGAACTATGGCTACACCTTC
clone size: few; D gene: NA; V gene: TRBV29-1; J gene: TRBJ1-2; CDR3 protein: CSVEDVFPGADYGYTF; CDR3 DNA: TGCAGCGTTGAAGATGTTTTCCCGGGGGCGGACTATGGCTACACCTTC
clone size: NA; D gene: NA; V gene: TRBV29-1; J gene: TRBJ2-3; CDR3 protein: CSVEVQASTDTQYF; CDR3 DNA: TGCAGCGTTGAAGTACAGGCCAGCACAGATACGCAGTATTTT
clone size: many; D gene: TRBD1; V gene: TRBV18; J gene: TRBJ2-1; CDR3 protein: CASSLGQGGYNEQFF; CDR3 DNA: TGTGCCAGCAGCTTAGGACAGGGGGGTTACAATGAGCAGTTCTTC
clone size: few; D gene: TRBD2; V gene: TRBV20-1; J gene: TRBJ2-1; CDR3 protein: CSARVIGGAYNEQFF; CDR3 DNA: TGCAGTGCTAGAGTTATCGGGGGGGCTTACAATGAGCAGTTCTTC
clone size: few; D gene: NA; V gene: TRBV28; J gene: TRBJ2-6; CDR3 protein: CASSFTEGFGANVLTF; CDR3 DNA: TGTGCCAGCAGTTTTACGGAGGGCTTTGGGGCCAACGTCCTGACTTTC
clone size: NA; D gene: NA; V gene: TRBV9; J gene: TRBJ2-5; CDR3 protein: CASINETQYF; CDR3 DNA: TGTGCCAGCATAAACGAGACCCAGTACTTC
clone size: NA; D gene: NA; V gene: TRBV7-2; J gene: TRBJ2-1; CDR3 protein: CASSLAYPDKQFF; CDR3 DNA: TGTGCCAGCAGCTTAGCATATCCCGATAAGCAGTTCTTC
clone size: NA; D gene: NA; V gene: TRBV15; J gene: TRBJ2-5; CDR3 protein: CATSREWSGEETQYF; CDR3 DNA: TGTGCCACCAGCAGAGAATGGAGCGGAGAAGAGACCCAGTACTTC
clone size: NA; D gene: NA; V gene: TRBV6-1; J gene: TRBJ1-1; CDR3 protein: CASSEGAGEAFF; CDR3 DNA: TGTGCCAGCAGTGAAGGGGCAGGGGAAGCTTTCTTT
clone size: NA; D gene: NA; V gene: TRBV20-1; J gene: TRBJ2-4; CDR3 protein: CSAREGSENIQYF; CDR3 DNA: TGCAGTGCCAGAGAGGGCAGCGAAAACATTCAGTACTTC
clone size: few; D gene: TRBD2; V gene: TRBV10-3; J gene: TRBJ2-1; CDR3 protein: CAISGSGGSSYNEQFF; CDR3 DNA: TGTGCCATCAGTGGAAGCGGGGGGAGCTCCTACAATGAGCAGTTCTTC
clone size: NA; D gene: TRBD1; V gene: TRBV5-1; J gene: TRBJ1-1; CDR3 protein: CASSSPGQGETEAFF; CDR3 DNA: TGCGCCAGCAGCAGCCCGGGACAGGGTGAGACTGAAGCTTTCTTT